This TCR beta chain is from a study of cytomegalovirus exposure and HLA in healthy donors. Study information: Earlier, about 180 million T cells were analyzed, and some 120 million unique TCR beta sequences were found among them.

The germline V and J ends were trimmed by 1 base and 9 bases, with 18 bases remaining between them. The CDR3 runs 15 residues. Germline V gives CDR1 MNHEY, CDR2 SVGAGI. PCR was performed using 60 Vbeta and 13 Jbeta primers. The method was immunoSEQ multiplex PCR; TCRdb's version includes in-frame clones alone and lacks a portion of them. The data show around 170,000 clones, around 80% seen once. The chain joins TRBV6-5 to TRBJ1-1; TRBD1 is a possible D gene (5 bases). Sample: PBMCs. This clonotype was sampled from a woman in her twenties or thirties in good health and CMV-seronegative. CDR3 DNA sequence: TGTGCCAGCAGTTACTATACCAACCCGGGGGGTAAAGCTTTCTTT. Protein: CASSYYTNPGGKAFF.